This T cell receptor (beta chain) was sequenced during a study of CD4 T cells in relation to SARS-CoV-2 and coronaviruses. Study as a whole: Of the patients, under 10 were male, a few female, two Hispanic. The HLA restriction of the shared crossreactive spike epitopes was mapped.

The method was immunoSEQ multiplex PCR; TCRdb's version includes in-frame clones alone and lacks a portion of them. Of approximately 39,000 clones listed, under 80% are singletons. Sorted naive or memory CD4+ cells met CEF peptides for under eleven days. This clone has only a few counts. Its cognate antigen is unknown. CDR3 length: 16 amino acids. Germline loops: CDR1 LGHNA, CDR2 YNFKEQ. J lost 3 bases, V lost 1 base, and 3 bases had no gene match. The sequenced sample consisted of memory CD4+ T cells from PBMCs, cultured in vitro. The chain joins TRBV4-2 to TRBJ2-1; 10 bases line up with TRBD1. The clonotype was recovered from an adult with COVID-19. This CDR3 reads CASSQGDRGFYNEQFF. The CDR3 DNA follows: TGTGCCAGCAGCCAAGGGGACAGGGGATTCTACAATGAGCAGTTCTTC.